The clone carrying this T cell receptor beta chain is a singleton in its sample. Its antigen is unidentified. The V and J ends lost 4 bases and 8 bases, in that order; junction bases with no gene match: 4. The CDR3 is made up of 13 amino acids. The germline V gene has CDR1 WNHNN and CDR2 SYGVQD (reference sequence). Profiled with immunoSEQ multiplex PCR; TCRdb holds only in-frame clones, not every one. The repertoire holds fewer than 85,000 clones, with around nine tenths as singletons. This entry belongs to a study of T cell responses to AZD1222 COVID-19 vaccine. Study outcomes and limitations: Baseline seropositivity occurred in only 5 or 6 AZD1222 recipients. The span of vaccine-associated CD4 TCRs extended across spike, with dominance at 160-218 and 743-854. White British people made up most donors, females outnumbered males, and clonal diversity was possibly underestimated.

The sequencing here drew on peripheral blood, taken 28 days after the second AZD1222 dose. This chain uses TRBV10-1 with TRBJ2-4; 8 bases line up with TRBD1. The source is an adult who received the AZD1222 COVID-19 vaccine. The CDR3 DNA sequence: TGCGCCAGCAGTGCAGGGGGCAGGGACATTCAGTACTTC. This encodes CASSAGGRDIQYF.